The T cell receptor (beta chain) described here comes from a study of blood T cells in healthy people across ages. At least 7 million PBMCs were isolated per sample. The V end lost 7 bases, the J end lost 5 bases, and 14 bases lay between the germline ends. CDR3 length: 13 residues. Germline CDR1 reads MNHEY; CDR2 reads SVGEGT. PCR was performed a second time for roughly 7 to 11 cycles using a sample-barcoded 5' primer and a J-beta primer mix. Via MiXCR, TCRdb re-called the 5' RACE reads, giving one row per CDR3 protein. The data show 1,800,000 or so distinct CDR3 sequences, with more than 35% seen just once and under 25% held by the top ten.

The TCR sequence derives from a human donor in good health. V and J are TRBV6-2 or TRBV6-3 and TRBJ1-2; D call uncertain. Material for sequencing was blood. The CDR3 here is CASTISGFYGYTF. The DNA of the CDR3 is TGTGCCAGCACTATTTCCGGGTTTTATGGCTACACCTTC.